This is a list of T cell receptor beta chains from one sample in a study of control samples from healthy donors and cancer patients. Sequenced by immunoSEQ multiplex PCR; TCRdb stores in-frame clones only, minus some. Of 120,000 or so clones detected, approximately 94% appear once; the ten largest clones hold 3.6%. The sample consisted of blood. The receptors were gathered from a man aged 25-40 years in good health. Each CDR3 is given without its conserved first and last residue. A D gene is named only where the DNA matches it firmly.

v_call d_call cdr3_aa
TRBV29-1 NA SIQGTSNVLT
TRBV19 TRBD1 ASSTHHDRAREPQH
TRBV5-5 TRBD1 ASSLEGRGRPTEAF
TRBV11-2 NA ASSSRGGRGDQY
TRBV29-1 NA SVEEGGSQPQH
TRBV4-1 NA ASSRAPNTEAF
TRBV11-2 NA ASSLVTDTQY
TRBV7-2 NA ASSLVGGAESSGANVLT
TRBV5-1 TRBD2 ASSHRLAGGPATQY
TRBV7-9 TRBD1 ASSLQGVLINEQF
TRBV10-2 NA ASSTTGVYEQY
TRBV29-1 NA SVEESLSYEQY
TRBV4-2 NA ASSQDVGQGGTDTQY
TRBV2 TRBD1 ASRFQGAVYEQY
TRBV7-9 TRBD1 ASSALTGGRTEAF
TRBV30 TRBD2 AWSRLAGIYEQY
TRBV14 NA ASSHEPQSRGYT
TRBV4-1 TRBD1 ASSRLTGSGQPQH
TRBV10-1 NA ASSESWPLGGDQPQH
TRBV5-1 NA ASSSRLSGNTIY
TRBV30 NA AWSVWATYGYT
TRBV30 NA AWGPEPIYGYT
TRBV18 NA ASSPLEGVGGYT
TRBV5-1 NA ASSRTVSSYEQY
TRBV28 NA ASRPLQTGNYEQY
TRBV4-2 NA ASSQEGTSEGETQY
TRBV5-4 TRBD1 ASSPDRRGETQY
TRBV4-1 NA ASSQEGVVSASSYNSPLH
TRBV3-1/TRBV3-2 NA ASSLNHRRGETQY
TRBV7-2 NA ASSLGPEQY
TRBV5-1 TRBD1 ASRIQGGPFTGELF
TRBV9 TRBD1 ASSVATGDSDSNYGYT
TRBV10-3 NA AISEGRTVSSPLH
TRBV6-4 NA ASSDSGGPTDTQY
TRBV5-1 NA ASSGRTANTGELF
TRBV7-9 NA ASSPRRATGPNEKLF
TRBV5-1 NA ASSLNGAYGYT
TRBV7-2 NA ASSSTRSQETQY
TRBV9 NA ASSARGEGYGYT
TRBV6-6 TRBD2 ASSTYSGGIDTQY
TRBV5-4 TRBD1 ASSMTGVAGYT
TRBV11-3 NA ASSLDYGSGYEQY
TRBV5-1 TRBD1 ASSLTGGPPLNSPLH
TRBV4-3 NA ASSQDRAGPMYGYT
TRBV7-6 TRBD1 ASSLQDRGRYSGNTIY
TRBV2 NA ASGPPGSSGANVLT
TRBV3-1/TRBV3-2 NA ASRYTSMNTEAF
TRBV11-2 NA ASSPTGISNNEQF
TRBV6-4 NA ASRSVGRNEKLF
TRBV19 TRBD1 ASSMYRGYTEAF
TRBV19 NA ATTDFPNTGELF
TRBV11-2 NA ASSLNPVQGSINTQY
TRBV5-6 NA ASSLFKRVRGQYEQY
TRBV5-1 TRBD1 ASSWGQADGYT